A selection of T cell receptor beta chains follows, all from one sample in a study of cytomegalovirus exposure and HLA in healthy donors. Assay: immunoSEQ multiplex PCR; the TCRdb copy retains only in-frame clones and omits some. Among approximately 150,000 clones listed, about 73% were seen once. The sequencing input was PBMCs. These receptors were collected from a woman between 45 and 65 years old in good health and CMV-seropositive. CDR3s include the opening cysteine and the closing phenylalanine or tryptophan. The D gene is left open where the match is weak.

d_gene: TRBD1
v_gene: TRBV4-1
j_gene: TRBJ2-7
CDR3aa: CASSPRDRGLYEQYF

d_gene: TRBD1
v_gene: TRBV4-2
j_gene: TRBJ1-6
CDR3aa: CASSYSGTGRSASPLHF

d_gene: NA
v_gene: TRBV5-6
j_gene: TRBJ2-3
CDR3aa: CASSLKGGPGDTQYF

d_gene: TRBD1
v_gene: TRBV5-4
j_gene: TRBJ1-1
CDR3aa: CASRSPGQPNTEAFF

d_gene: NA
v_gene: TRBV6-6
j_gene: TRBJ2-7
CDR3aa: CASSPRRSYEQYF

d_gene: NA
v_gene: TRBV5-1
j_gene: TRBJ2-1
CDR3aa: CASSLQESSYNEQFF

d_gene: NA
v_gene: TRBV1
j_gene: TRBJ2-7
CDR3aa: CTSSPDGVDRANEQYF

d_gene: TRBD1
v_gene: TRBV10-3
j_gene: TRBJ2-7
CDR3aa: CALGKDRGASYEQYF

d_gene: NA
v_gene: TRBV6-1
j_gene: TRBJ1-1
CDR3aa: CASRVGRGNTEAFF

d_gene: NA
v_gene: TRBV29-1
j_gene: TRBJ2-3
CDR3aa: CSVGGQTSSTDTQYF

d_gene: TRBD1
v_gene: TRBV10-2
j_gene: TRBJ1-2
CDR3aa: CASRDRQGDYYGYTF

d_gene: TRBD2
v_gene: TRBV5-4
j_gene: TRBJ2-5
CDR3aa: CASSMGLAGGKETQYF

d_gene: TRBD2
v_gene: TRBV6-6
j_gene: TRBJ2-2
CDR3aa: CASRILAGGNTGELFF

d_gene: NA
v_gene: TRBV7-9
j_gene: TRBJ2-2
CDR3aa: CASSLQVYTGELFF

d_gene: TRBD1
v_gene: TRBV19
j_gene: TRBJ2-3
CDR3aa: CASSRGGGTDTQYF

d_gene: TRBD1
v_gene: TRBV4-1
j_gene: TRBJ1-6
CDR3aa: CASSQDWGQDRGPNSPLHF

d_gene: NA
v_gene: TRBV19
j_gene: TRBJ2-3
CDR3aa: CASSIGTATSTDTQYF

d_gene: NA
v_gene: TRBV6-6
j_gene: TRBJ1-5
CDR3aa: CATSRSHGNQPQHF

d_gene: NA
v_gene: TRBV6-1
j_gene: TRBJ1-2
CDR3aa: CASSESMGDTLIPF

d_gene: NA
v_gene: TRBV15
j_gene: TRBJ1-1
CDR3aa: CATSRVEGLNTEAFF

d_gene: TRBD1
v_gene: TRBV11-2
j_gene: TRBJ1-2
CDR3aa: CASSLAGTGAWSDYGYTF

d_gene: TRBD1
v_gene: TRBV5-6
j_gene: TRBJ2-7
CDR3aa: CASSPSGTVSYEQYF

d_gene: TRBD1
v_gene: TRBV5-1
j_gene: TRBJ1-2
CDR3aa: CASSSTGANGYTF

d_gene: TRBD1
v_gene: TRBV7-3
j_gene: TRBJ1-6
CDR3aa: CASSWDSSYNSPLHF

d_gene: TRBD2
v_gene: TRBV5-4
j_gene: TRBJ2-7
CDR3aa: CASSFTGGQLSYEQYF

d_gene: NA
v_gene: TRBV19
j_gene: TRBJ2-7
CDR3aa: CASESGYEQYF

d_gene: NA
v_gene: TRBV6-6
j_gene: TRBJ1-1
CDR3aa: CAKLMNTEAFF

d_gene: TRBD2
v_gene: TRBV5-4
j_gene: TRBJ2-3
CDR3aa: CASSLLAGVSTDTQYF

d_gene: TRBD1
v_gene: TRBV2
j_gene: TRBJ2-2
CDR3aa: CASIPQGATGELFF

d_gene: NA
v_gene: TRBV5-1
j_gene: TRBJ1-1
CDR3aa: CASSLERDTEAFF

d_gene: TRBD1
v_gene: TRBV7-3
j_gene: TRBJ1-2
CDR3aa: CASSSDRDSYGYTF

d_gene: TRBD1
v_gene: TRBV7-6
j_gene: TRBJ1-2
CDR3aa: CASSFGTGLNYGYTF

d_gene: NA
v_gene: TRBV19
j_gene: TRBJ1-1
CDR3aa: CASSRGTLNTEAFF

d_gene: NA
v_gene: TRBV18
j_gene: TRBJ1-5
CDR3aa: CASSTTAVDQPQHF

d_gene: NA
v_gene: TRBV6-6
j_gene: TRBJ1-1
CDR3aa: CASSPGIDTEAFF

d_gene: NA
v_gene: TRBV9
j_gene: TRBJ1-5
CDR3aa: CASSVGEVGQPQHF

d_gene: TRBD1
v_gene: TRBV4-1
j_gene: TRBJ2-5
CDR3aa: CASSQAGTGSRETQYF

d_gene: NA
v_gene: TRBV19
j_gene: TRBJ1-5
CDR3aa: CASSIRVSDQPQHF

d_gene: TRBD2
v_gene: TRBV19
j_gene: TRBJ2-3
CDR3aa: CASSIGRVTDTQYF

d_gene: TRBD1
v_gene: TRBV10-3
j_gene: TRBJ1-1
CDR3aa: CAISESNRGGLGTEAFF